The clone carrying this TCR beta chain was observed a handful of times. Generated by immunoSEQ multiplex PCR, the TCRdb table keeps only in-frame clones and is missing some. The data hold 410,000 or so clones, with 89% observed a single time. This record comes from a study of blood T cell repertoires in COVID-19. Losses at the gene ends were 3 bases for V and 5 bases for J; bases not matched to a gene: 4. Germline values: CDR1 MRHNA, CDR2 SNTAGT. This CDR3 contains 15 residues. Input material: peripheral blood. The V gene is TRBV6-4, the J gene TRBJ2-1, with TRBD2 matching 10 bases. The TCR originated in a woman aged 40 to 50 with COVID-19, enrolled during active disease. The CDR3 reads CASSEAGGSHNEQFF. As DNA, the CDR3 is TGTGCCAGCAGTGAAGCGGGAGGGTCCCACAATGAGCAGTTCTTC.